The 2 T cell receptor beta chains below all came from one sample that was sequenced in a study of graft-versus-host responses after intestinal transplantation. The data were produced by immunoSEQ multiplex PCR, yet TCRdb's version contains in-frame clones alone and is incomplete. Here the sample spans some 39,000 clones, roughly 93% being singletons. Sequencing used PBMCs, obtained 700 to 850 days after intestinal transplantation. These receptors came from a human patient who received an intestinal transplant, so some T cells may come from the graft donor.

This clone was detected only a few times. This rearrangement joins TRBV28 to TRBJ1-6; the D gene is possibly TRBD1 (6 bases). The germline CDR1 and CDR2 sequences are MDHEN and SYDVKM. The CDR3 is 15 amino acids. Trimming took 5 bases from V and 7 from J, leaving 15 bases between them. CDR3 protein: CASSTMDRNNSPLHF. The DNA of the CDR3 is TGTGCCAGCAGTACGATGGACAGAAACAATTCACCCCTCCACTTT.

CDR3 coding DNA: TGCAGCGTTATCGGACAGCGGGGGAACACTGAAGCTTTCTTT. Protein: CSVIGQRGNTEAFF. This chain joins TRBV29-1 and TRBJ1-1; TRBD1 is a possible D gene (6 bases). Per the germline V gene, CDR1 is SQVTM and CDR2 is ANQGSEA. Trimming stripped 5 bases from V and 1 base from J, with 14 bases between. The CDR3 covers 14 residues.